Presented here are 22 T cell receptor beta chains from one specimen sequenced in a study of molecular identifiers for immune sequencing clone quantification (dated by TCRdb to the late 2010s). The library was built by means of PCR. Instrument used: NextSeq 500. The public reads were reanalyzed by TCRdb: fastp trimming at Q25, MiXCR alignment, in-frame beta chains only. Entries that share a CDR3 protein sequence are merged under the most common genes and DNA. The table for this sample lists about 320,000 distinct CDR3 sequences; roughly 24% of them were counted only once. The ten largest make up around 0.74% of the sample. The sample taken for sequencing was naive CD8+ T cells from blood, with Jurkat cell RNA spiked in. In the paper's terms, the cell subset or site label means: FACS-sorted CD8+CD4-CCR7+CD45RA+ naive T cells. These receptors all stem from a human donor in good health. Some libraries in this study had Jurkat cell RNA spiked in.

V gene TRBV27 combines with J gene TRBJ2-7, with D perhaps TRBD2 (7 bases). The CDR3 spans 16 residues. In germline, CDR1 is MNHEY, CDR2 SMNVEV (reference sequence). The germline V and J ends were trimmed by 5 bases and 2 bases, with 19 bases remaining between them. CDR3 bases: TGTGCCAGCAGTCCATCCTGGGGGGAGGGGGCCTACGAGCAGTACTTC. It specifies CASSPSWGEGAYEQYF.

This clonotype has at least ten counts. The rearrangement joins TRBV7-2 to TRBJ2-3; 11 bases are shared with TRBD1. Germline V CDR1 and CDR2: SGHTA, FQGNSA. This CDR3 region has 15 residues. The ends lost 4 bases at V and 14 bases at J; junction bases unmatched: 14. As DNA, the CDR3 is TGTGCCAGCAGCTACATGGACAGGGGGCCCCCGAATTGGTATTTT. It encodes CASSYMDRGPPNWYF.

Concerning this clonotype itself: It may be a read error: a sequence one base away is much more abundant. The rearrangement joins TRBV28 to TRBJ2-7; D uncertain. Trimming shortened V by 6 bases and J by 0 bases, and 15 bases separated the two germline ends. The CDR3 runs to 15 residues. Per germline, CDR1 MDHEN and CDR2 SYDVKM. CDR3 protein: CASSSDAQSSYEQYF. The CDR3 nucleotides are TGTGCCAGCAGCTCCGACGCCCAGAGCTCCTACGAGCAGTACTTC.

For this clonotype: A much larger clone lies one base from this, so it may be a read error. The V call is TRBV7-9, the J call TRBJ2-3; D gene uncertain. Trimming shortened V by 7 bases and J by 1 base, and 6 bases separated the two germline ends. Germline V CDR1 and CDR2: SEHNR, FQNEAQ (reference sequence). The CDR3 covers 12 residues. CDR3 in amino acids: CASIGGTDTQYF. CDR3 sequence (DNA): TGTGCCAGCATTGGGGGCACAGATACGCAGTATTTT.

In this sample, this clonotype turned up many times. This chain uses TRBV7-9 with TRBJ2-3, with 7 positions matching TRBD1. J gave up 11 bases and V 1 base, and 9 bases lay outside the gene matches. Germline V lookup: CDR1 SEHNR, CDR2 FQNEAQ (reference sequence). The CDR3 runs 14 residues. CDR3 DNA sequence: TGTGCCAGCAGCTTAGGGTGGTCCGGGACAGAGCAGTATTTT. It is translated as CASSLGWSGTEQYF.

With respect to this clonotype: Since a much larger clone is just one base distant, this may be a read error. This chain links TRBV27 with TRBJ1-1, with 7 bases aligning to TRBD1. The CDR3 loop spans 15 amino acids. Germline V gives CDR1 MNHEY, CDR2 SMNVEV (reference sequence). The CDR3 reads CASSLGAGGAVEASF. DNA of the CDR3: TGTGCCAGCAGTCTAGGAGCAGGGGGGGCTGTGGAGGCTTCCTTT.

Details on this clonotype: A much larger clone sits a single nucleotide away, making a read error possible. The CDR3 reads CAWSIAAGGSEAYF. In DNA, the CDR3 is TGTGCCTGGAGTATTGCAGCCGGAGGGTCTGAAGCTTACTTT. V gene TRBV30 combines with J gene TRBJ1-1; D gene ambiguous. The germline V gene has CDR1 GTSNPN and CDR2 SVGIG (reference sequence). This CDR3 has 14 residues.

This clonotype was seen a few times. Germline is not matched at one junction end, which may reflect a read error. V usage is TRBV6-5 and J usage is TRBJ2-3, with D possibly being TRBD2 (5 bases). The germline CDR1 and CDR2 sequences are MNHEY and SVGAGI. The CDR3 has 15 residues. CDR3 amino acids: CASTSGYASTDAQYF. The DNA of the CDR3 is TGTGCCAGCACCTCGGGGTACGCTAGCACAGATGCGCAGTATTTT.

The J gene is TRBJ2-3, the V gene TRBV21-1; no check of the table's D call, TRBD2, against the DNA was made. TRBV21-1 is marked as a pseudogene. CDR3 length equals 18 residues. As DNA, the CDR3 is TGTGCCAACAGCAAAGTATCACTAGCGGGGGGAGATACAGATACGCAGTATTTT. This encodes CANSKVSLAGGDTDTQYF.

CDR3 amino acids: CAWNGRLGTGELFF. CDR3 DNA: TGTGCCTGGAATGGCCGACTAGGCACCGGGGAGCTGTTTTTT. This sequence joins TRBV30 and TRBJ2-2; TRBD2 is a possible D gene (6 bases). Trimming shortened V by 4 bases and J by 4 bases, and 13 bases separated the two germline ends. Germline values: CDR1 GTSNPN, CDR2 SVGIG (reference sequence). The CDR3 consists of 14 residues.

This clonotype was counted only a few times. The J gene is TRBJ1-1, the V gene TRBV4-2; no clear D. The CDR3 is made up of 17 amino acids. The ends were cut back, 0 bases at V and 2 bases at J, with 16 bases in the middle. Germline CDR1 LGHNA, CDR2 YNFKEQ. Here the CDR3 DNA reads TGTGCCAGCAGCCAAGAAGCCACCATTGATTTAAACACTGAAGCTTTCTTT. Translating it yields CASSQEATIDLNTEAFF.

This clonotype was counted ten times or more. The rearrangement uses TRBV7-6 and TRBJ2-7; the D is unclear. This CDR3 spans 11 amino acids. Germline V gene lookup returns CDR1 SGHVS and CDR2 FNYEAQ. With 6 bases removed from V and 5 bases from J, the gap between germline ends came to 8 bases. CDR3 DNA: TGTGCCAGCAGTTGGGCGGACGAGCAGTACTTC. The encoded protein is CASSWADEQYF.

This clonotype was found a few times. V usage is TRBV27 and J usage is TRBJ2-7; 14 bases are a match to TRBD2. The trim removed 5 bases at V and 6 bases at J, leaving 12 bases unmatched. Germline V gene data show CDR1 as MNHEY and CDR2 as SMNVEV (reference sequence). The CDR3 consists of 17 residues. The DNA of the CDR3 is TGTGCCAGCAGTCCCCGACTAGCGGGAGGGTCATACCGCGAGCAGTACTTC. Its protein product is CASSPRLAGGSYREQYF.

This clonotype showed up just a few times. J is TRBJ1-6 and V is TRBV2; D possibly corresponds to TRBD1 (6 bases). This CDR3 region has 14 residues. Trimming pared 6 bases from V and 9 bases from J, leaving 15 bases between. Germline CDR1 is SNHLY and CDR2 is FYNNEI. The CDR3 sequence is CASSLQGFGSPLHF. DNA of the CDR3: TGTGCCAGCAGCCTGCAGGGGTTCGGTTCACCCCTCCACTTT.

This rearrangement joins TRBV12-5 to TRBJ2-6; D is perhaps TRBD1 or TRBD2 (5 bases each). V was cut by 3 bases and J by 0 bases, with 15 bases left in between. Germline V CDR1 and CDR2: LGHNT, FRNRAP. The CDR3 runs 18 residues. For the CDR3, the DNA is TGTGCTAGTGGTTTAGCCGGGACCGCTATCTCTGGGGCCAACGTCCTGACTTTC. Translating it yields CASGLAGTAISGANVLTF.

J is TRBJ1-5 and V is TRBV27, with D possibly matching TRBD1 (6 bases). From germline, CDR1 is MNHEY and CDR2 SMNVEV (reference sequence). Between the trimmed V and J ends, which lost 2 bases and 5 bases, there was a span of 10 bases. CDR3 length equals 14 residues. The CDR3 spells CASSLMSGDQPQHF. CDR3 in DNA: TGTGCCAGCAGTTTAATGTCAGGGGATCAGCCCCAGCATTTT.

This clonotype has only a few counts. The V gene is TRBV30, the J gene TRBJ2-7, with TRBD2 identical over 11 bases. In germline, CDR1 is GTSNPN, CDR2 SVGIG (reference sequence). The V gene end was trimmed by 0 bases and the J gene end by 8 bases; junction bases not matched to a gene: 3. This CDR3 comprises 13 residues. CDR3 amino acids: CAWSVGLADQQYF. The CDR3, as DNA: TGTGCCTGGAGTGTGGGACTAGCGGACCAGCAGTACTTC.

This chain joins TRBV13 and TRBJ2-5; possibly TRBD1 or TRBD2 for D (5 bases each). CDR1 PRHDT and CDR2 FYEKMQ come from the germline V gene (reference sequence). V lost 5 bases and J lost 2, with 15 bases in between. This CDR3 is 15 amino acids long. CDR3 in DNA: TGTGCCAGCAGCCCTTGGAACAGGAGGCAAGAGACCCAGTACTTC. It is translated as CASSPWNRRQETQYF.

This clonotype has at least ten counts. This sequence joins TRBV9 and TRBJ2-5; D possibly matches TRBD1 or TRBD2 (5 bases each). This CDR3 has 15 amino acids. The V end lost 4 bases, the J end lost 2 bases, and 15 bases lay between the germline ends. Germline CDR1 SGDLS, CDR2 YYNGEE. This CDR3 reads CASSPEGFLQETQYF. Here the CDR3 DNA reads TGTGCCAGCAGCCCAGAGGGGTTCCTTCAAGAGACCCAGTACTTC.

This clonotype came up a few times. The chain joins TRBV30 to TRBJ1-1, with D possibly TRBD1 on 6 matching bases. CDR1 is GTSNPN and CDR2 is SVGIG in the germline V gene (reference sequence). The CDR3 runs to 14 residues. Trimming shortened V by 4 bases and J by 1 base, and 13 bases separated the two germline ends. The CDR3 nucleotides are TGTGCCTGGACCGTCGGGGGGCAGAACACTGAAGCTTTCTTT. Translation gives CAWTVGGQNTEAFF.

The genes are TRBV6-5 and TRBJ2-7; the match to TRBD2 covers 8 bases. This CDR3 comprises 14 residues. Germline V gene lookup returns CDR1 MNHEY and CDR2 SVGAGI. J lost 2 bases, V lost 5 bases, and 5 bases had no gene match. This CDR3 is CASSTRGGAYEQYF. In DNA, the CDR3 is TGTGCCAGCAGTACCCGGGGGGGGGCCTACGAGCAGTACTTC.

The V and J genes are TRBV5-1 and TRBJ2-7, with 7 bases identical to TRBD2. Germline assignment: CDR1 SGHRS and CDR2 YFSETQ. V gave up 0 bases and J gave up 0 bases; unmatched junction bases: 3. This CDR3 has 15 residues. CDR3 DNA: TGCGCCAGCAGCTTGGAACTAGCGCTCTCCTACGAGCAGTACTTC. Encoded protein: CASSLELALSYEQYF.